This TCR beta chain was found in a study of blood T cell repertoires in COVID-19 (TCRdb year 2020). General notes on the study: Samples covering the acute and convalescent phases of COVID-19 were provided by collaborators in the United States, Italy and Spain. The prospective study material was composed of cDNA or gDNA derived from T cells, B-cell-depleted T cells, or PBMCs. Deeply sampled blood TCRbeta repertoires from subjects exposed to, actively infected with, or recovered from COVID-19 were included in the dataset. A freely available public database, intended as a resource for researchers studying the immune response to SARS-CoV-2, is where the repertoires were released. Samples came from the ongoing ImmuneRACE study (first 160 participants) plus 1,254 subjects from 6 global collaborators. A de-identified subject ID, COVID-19 status, age in years and sex were almost always included in the sample metadata. HLA class I and class II types, where available, came from metadata supplied by the sample provider rather than from assay-based typing.

Enrolling through a virtual design, the prospective study's participants ranged in age from about 18 to 100 years and lived across some 22 United States geographic areas. In the prospective study, cohorts were assigned on the basis of participant-reported clinical history obtained from a screening survey and a study questionnaire. Exposed participants had been in contact with someone with a PCR-confirmed or clinician-diagnosed COVID-19 case within 2 weeks of study entry. In the prospective study, mobile phlebotomists collected whole blood, serum and a nasopharyngeal or oropharyngeal swab from each participant. Participants in the prospective study had the option to provide additional blood draws and questionnaires over an approximately 2-month period. Blood samples from the prospective study were shipped frozen or at room temperature prior to DNA extraction. The immunoSEQ Assay, a bias-controlled multiplex PCR, was used to amplify TCRbeta CDR3 regions from genomic DNA. In the authors' own workflow: Within the assay, amplification of reference gene primers was used to estimate how many nucleated cells each sample contained. To quantify the absolute abundance of each unique TCRbeta CDR3 rearrangement, sequence reads were collapsed and filtered. Productive Simpson clonality was computed per sample as the square root of Simpson's diversity index over productive rearrangements. Sourced from immuneACCESS, this table was stored by TCRdb with only in-frame sequences that have V and J called. A share of the clones is absent; for the studies checked, an unresolved V gene accounts for under half, and the remainder has no known explanation. That table is the source of V, J and clone size, and D and trimming were worked out from the DNA. This sample gives fewer than 200,000 clones in total; about four fifths of them show up just once. About 3.3% of the sample rests with the top ten.

Overall results and qualifications from the work: How much clinical and demographic metadata was included differed by source and by participant, and the metadata was provided uncurated.

As concerns this clone: It has no known antigen specificity. Per-base qualities were not stored, and no clone one base away is much larger.

V is shortened by 4 bases, J by 6 bases, and the region joining them spans 13 bases. The germline V gene supplies CDR1 SGHRS and CDR2 YFSETQ. Counted from cysteine to phenylalanine, this CDR3 has 13 amino acids. Of all the DNA, just the CDR3 is kept, 39 bases in frame from base 1. This chain joins TRBV5-1 to TRBJ1-2; TRBD1 is possibly the D segment (5 matching bases). The TCR originated in a woman aged 25-40 years who had been exposed to COVID-19. Sequenced: PBMCs or T cells enriched from blood (not recorded which). The bases read TGCGCCAGCAGCCTGTCCGAAGGGGATGGCTACACCTTC. Its product reads: CASSLSEGDGYTF.